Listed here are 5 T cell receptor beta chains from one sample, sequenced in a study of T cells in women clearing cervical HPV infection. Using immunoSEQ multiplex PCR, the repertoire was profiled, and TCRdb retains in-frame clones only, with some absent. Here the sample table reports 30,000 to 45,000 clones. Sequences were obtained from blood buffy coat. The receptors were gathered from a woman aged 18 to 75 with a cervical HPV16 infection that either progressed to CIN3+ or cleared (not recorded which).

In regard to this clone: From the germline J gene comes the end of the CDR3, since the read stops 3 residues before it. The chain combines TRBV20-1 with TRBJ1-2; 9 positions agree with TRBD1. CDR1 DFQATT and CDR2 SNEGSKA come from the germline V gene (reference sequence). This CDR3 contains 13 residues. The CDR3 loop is CSAGGGQGRGYTF. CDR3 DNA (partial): TGCAGTGCTGGGGGGGGACAGGGAAGAGGC.

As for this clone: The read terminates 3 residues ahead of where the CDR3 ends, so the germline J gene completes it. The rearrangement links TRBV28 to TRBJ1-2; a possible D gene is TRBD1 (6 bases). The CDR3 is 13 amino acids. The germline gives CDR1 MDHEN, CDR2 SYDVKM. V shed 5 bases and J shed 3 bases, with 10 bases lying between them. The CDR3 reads CASSTGLDYGYTF. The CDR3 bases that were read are TGTGCCAGCAGTACAGGGTTAGACTATGGC.

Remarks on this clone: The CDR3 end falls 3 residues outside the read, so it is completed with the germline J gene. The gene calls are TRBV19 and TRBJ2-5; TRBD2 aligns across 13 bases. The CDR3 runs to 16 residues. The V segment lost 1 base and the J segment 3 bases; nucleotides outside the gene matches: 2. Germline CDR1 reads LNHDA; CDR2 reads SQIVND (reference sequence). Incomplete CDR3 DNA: TGTGCCAGTAGTATAGGAGGGACTAGCGGGGAAGAGACC. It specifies CASSIGGTSGEET. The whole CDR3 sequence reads CASSIGGTSGEETQYF.

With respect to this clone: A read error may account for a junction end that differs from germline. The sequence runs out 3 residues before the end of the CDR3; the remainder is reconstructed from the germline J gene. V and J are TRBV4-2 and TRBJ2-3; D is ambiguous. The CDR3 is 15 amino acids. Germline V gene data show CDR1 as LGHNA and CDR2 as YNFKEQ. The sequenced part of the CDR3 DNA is TGCGCCAGCAGCCAATACCACTCTAGCACAGATACG. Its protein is CASSQYHSSTDT. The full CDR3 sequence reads CASSQYHSSTDTQYF.

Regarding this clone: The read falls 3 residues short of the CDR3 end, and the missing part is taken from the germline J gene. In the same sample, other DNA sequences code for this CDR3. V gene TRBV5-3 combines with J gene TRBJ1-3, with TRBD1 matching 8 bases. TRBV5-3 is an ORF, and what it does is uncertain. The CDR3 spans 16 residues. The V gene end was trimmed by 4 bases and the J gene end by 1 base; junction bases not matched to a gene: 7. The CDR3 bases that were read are TGTGCCAGAAGCGACACCAGGGGGCCGTCTGGAAACACC. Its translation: CARSDTRGPSGNT. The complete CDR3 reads CARSDTRGPSGNTIYF.